A single sample gave rise to the 7 T cell receptor beta chains below, sequenced in a study of blood T cell repertoires in COVID-19. Some clones are missing from TCRdb's copy, which holds only in-frame ones; the method was immunoSEQ multiplex PCR. The sample carries 150,000 to 250,000 clones, roughly four fifths recorded once. The source material was PBMCs or T cells enriched from blood (not recorded which). These receptors originate from a man in his forties who had recovered from COVID-19.

CDR3 amino acids: CASSSAGGFYEQFF. The CDR3 nucleotides read TGTGCCAGCAGCTCCGCGGGGGGGTTCTATGAGCAGTTCTTC. This rearrangement joins TRBV5-5 to TRBJ2-1; TRBD2 aligns across 9 bases. Germline V gene lookup returns CDR1 SGHKS and CDR2 YYEKEE (reference sequence). The CDR3 consists of 14 residues. Germline trimming cut 3 bases from V and 8 bases from J; bases unmatched to any gene: 6.

The chain carries TRBV9 and TRBJ1-6; D gene uncertain. Germline V lookup: CDR1 SGDLS, CDR2 YYNGEE. The CDR3 runs 15 residues. Trimming left V 5 bases short and J 7 bases short, with 16 bases between. CDR3 sequence reads: CASSEGIPGNSPLHF. CDR3 in DNA: TGTGCCAGCAGTGAAGGGATTCCGGGGAATTCACCCCTCCACTTT.

This clone was observed a handful of times. The CDR3 DNA sequence: TGTGCCAGCAGCCAGACCCCGCCTCTAGCGGGAGGGCCGAGGGGGAATGAGCAGTTCTTC. Protein sequence: CASSQTPPLAGGPRGNEQFF. V and J are TRBV3-1 (or the pseudogene TRBV3-2) and TRBJ2-1; 12 nucleotides line up with TRBD2. There are 20 residues in the CDR3. V lost 3 bases and J lost 7; bases outside the gene matches: 19. The germline V gene encodes CDR1 LGHDT and CDR2 YNNKEL (reference sequence).

Here the CDR3 reads CASSPTPRDRAMNTEAFF. The DNA of the CDR3 is TGTGCCAGTAGTCCTACTCCCAGGGACAGAGCCATGAACACTGAAGCTTTCTTT. This rearrangement joins TRBV19 to TRBJ1-1; 7 bases agree with TRBD1. The ends lost 5 bases at V and 0 bases at J; junction bases unmatched: 15. Germline V gene sequence: CDR1 LNHDA, CDR2 SQIVND (reference sequence). The CDR3 spans 18 residues.

This chain uses TRBV27 with TRBJ1-1; a weak D match, TRBD1 (5 bases). In germline, CDR1 is MNHEY, CDR2 SMNVEV (reference sequence). V was pared by 6 bases and J by 5 bases, with 25 bases between. CDR3 length equals 17 residues. CDR3 bases: TGTGCCAGCAGGAAAGGGCCGGGGCAGGGAGGAGCAACTGAAGCTTTCTTT. It translates to CASRKGPGQGGATEAFF.

The genes are TRBV7-3 and TRBJ1-2, with D tentatively TRBD1 (5 bases). The CDR3 extends over 17 amino acids. Trimming removed 1 base at V and 2 bases at J, with 17 bases between. CDR1 is SGHTA, CDR2 FQGTGA, per germline. The CDR3 bases are TGTGCCAGCAGCTTAAACGGACAAGTGGGGGGGAACTATGGCTACACCTTC. Translating it yields CASSLNGQVGGNYGYTF.

The chain has TRBV19 and TRBJ1-2, with 7 bases that match TRBD1. The junction had 4 bases not matched to a gene; V was cut back by 4 bases and J by 2 bases. Germline V gene lookup returns CDR1 LNHDA and CDR2 SQIVND (reference sequence). The CDR3 has 14 residues. The CDR3 coding sequence is TGTGCCAGTAGTACCGGACAGGCCAACTATGGCTACACCTTC. Translating it yields CASSTGQANYGYTF.